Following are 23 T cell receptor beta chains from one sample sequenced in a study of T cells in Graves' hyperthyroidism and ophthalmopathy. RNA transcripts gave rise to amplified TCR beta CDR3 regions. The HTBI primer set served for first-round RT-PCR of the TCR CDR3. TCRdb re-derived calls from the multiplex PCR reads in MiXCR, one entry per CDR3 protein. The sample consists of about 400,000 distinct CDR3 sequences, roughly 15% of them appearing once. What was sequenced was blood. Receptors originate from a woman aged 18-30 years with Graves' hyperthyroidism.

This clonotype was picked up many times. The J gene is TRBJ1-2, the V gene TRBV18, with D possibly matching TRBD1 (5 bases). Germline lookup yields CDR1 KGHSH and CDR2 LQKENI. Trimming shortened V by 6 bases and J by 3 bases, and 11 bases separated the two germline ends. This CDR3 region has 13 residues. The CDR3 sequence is CASSPQGDYGYTF. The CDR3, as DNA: TGTGCCAGCTCCCCTCAGGGTGACTATGGCTACACCTTC. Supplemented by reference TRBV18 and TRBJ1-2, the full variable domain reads NAGVMQNPRHLVRRRGQEARLRCSPMKGHSHVYWYRQLPEEGLKFMVYLQKENIIDESGMPKERFSAEFPKEGPSILRIQQVVRGDSAAYFCASSPQGDYGYTFGSGTRLTVV.

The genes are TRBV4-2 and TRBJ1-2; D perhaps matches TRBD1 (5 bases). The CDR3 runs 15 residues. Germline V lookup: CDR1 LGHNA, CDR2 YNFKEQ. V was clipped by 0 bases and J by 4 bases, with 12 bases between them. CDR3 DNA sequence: TGTGCCAGCAGCCAAGATACAGGTGCATTCTATGGCTACACCTTC. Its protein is CASSQDTGAFYGYTF.

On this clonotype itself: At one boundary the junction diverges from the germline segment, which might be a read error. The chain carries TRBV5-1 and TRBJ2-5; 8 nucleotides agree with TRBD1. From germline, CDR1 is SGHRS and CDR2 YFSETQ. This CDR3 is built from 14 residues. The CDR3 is CASSGSSNRGTGNF. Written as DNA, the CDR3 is TGCGCCAGCAGCGGCTCCAGTAATCGCGGGACAGGCAACTTC.

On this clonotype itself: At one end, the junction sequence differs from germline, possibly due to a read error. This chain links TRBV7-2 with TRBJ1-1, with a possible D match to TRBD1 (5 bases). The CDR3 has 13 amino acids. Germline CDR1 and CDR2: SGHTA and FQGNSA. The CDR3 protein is CASSFDRGTEALF. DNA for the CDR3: TGTGCCAGCAGCTTCGACCGGGGCACTGAAGCTCTCTTT.

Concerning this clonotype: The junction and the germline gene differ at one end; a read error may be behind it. The CDR3 sequence is CASSPTTSTRTDAQYF. The DNA for the CDR3 is TGCGCCAGCAGCCCGACGACTAGCACCCGCACAGATGCGCAGTATTTT. The chain uses TRBV5-1 and TRBJ2-3, with 7 positions matching TRBD2. Germline V gives CDR1 SGHRS, CDR2 YFSETQ. This CDR3 is 16 amino acids long.

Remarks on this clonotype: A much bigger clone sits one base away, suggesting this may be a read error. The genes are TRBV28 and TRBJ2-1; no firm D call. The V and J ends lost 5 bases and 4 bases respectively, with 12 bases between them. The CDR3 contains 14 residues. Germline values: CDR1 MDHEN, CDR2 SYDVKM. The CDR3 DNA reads TGTGCCAGCAGTACAACTCCCACATACAATGAGCAGTTCTTC. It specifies CASSTTPTYNEQFF.

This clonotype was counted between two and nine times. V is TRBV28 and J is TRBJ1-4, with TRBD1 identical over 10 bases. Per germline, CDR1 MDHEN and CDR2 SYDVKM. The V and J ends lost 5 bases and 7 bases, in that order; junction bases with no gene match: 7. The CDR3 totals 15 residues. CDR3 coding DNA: TGTGCCAGCAGTGTTTCGACAGGGGGCGGTGAAAAACTGTTTTTT. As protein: CASSVSTGGGEKLFF.

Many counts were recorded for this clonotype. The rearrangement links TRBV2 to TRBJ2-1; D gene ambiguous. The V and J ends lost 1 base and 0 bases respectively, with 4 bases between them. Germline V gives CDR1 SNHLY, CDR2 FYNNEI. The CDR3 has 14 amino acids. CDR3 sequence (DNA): TGTGCCAGCAGTGAAGGATACTCCTACAATGAGCAGTTCTTC. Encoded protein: CASSEGYSYNEQFF.

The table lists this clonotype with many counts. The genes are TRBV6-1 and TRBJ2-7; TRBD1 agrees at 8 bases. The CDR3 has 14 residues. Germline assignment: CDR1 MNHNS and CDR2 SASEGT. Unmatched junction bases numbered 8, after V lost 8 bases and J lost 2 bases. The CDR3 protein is CASGPGTGPYEQYF. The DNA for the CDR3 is TGTGCCAGCGGCCCCGGGACAGGTCCCTACGAGCAGTACTTC.

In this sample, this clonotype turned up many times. In nucleotides, the CDR3 is TGCGCCAGCAGCTTGGCGGGGGACAGGGTGGACACTGAAGCTTTCTTT. This codes for CASSLAGDRVDTEAFF. The rearrangement uses TRBV5-1 and TRBJ1-1, with 9 bases identical to TRBD1. CDR3 length: 16 residues. Germline-derived CDR1 and CDR2 are SGHRS and YFSETQ. The V and J ends lost 0 bases and 3 bases, in that order; junction bases with no gene match: 6.

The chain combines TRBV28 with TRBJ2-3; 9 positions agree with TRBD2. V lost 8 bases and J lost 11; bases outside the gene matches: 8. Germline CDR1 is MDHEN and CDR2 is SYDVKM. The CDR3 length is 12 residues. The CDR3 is CASGTLAGKQYF. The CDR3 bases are TGTGCCAGCGGTACTCTAGCGGGAAAGCAGTATTTT.

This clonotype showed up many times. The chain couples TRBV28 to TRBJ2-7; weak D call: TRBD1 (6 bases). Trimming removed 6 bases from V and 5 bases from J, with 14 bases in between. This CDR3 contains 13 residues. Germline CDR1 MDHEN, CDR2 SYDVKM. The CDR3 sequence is CASSLGGSDEQYF. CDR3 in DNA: TGTGCCAGCAGCCTAGGGGGTTCCGACGAGCAGTACTTC.

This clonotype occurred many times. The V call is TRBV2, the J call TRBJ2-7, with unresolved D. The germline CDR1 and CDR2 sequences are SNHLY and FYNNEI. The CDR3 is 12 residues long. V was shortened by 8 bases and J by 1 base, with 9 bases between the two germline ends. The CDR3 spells CASLQRSYEQYF. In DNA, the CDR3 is TGTGCCAGCTTGCAGAGATCCTACGAGCAGTACTTC.

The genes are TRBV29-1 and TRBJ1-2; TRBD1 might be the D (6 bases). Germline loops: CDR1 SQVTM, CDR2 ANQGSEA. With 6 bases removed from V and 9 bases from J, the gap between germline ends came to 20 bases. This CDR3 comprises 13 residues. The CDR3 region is CSVGHGTARSYTF. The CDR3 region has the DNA TGCAGCGTGGGACACGGGACGGCCCGAAGCTACACCTTC.

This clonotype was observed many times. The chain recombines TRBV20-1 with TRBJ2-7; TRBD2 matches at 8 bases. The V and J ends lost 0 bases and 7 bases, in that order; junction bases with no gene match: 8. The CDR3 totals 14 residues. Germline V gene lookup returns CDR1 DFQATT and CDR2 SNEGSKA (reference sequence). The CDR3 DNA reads TGCAGTGCTAGAGATATCGGGAGGGCGTTAGAGCAGTACTTC. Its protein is CSARDIGRALEQYF.

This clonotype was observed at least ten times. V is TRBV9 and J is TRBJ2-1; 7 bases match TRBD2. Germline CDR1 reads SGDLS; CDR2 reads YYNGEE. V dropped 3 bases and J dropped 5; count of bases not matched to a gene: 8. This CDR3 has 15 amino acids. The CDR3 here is CASSALGTTNNEQFF. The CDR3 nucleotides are TGTGCCAGCAGCGCCCTCGGGACTACGAACAATGAGCAGTTCTTC.

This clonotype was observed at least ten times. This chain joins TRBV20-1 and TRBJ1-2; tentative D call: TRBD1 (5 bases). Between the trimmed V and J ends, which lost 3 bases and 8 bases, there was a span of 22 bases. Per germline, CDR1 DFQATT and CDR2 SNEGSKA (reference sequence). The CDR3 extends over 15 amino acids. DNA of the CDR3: TGCAGTGCTAGTACCCCGGCGGAAGGGGTGGAAGGCTACACCTTC. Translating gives CSASTPAEGVEGYTF.

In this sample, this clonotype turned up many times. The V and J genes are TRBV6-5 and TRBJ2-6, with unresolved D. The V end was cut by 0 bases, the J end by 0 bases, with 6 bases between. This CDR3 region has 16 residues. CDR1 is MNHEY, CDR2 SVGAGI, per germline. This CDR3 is CASSYSSGSGANVLTF. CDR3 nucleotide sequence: TGTGCCAGCAGTTACTCGTCTGGCTCTGGGGCCAACGTCCTGACTTTC.

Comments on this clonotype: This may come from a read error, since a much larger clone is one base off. The CDR3, as DNA: TGTGCCTGGTGCGAGACAGGGCGTGGCGAGCAGTTCTTC. It specifies CAWCETGRGEQFF. V usage is TRBV28 and J usage is TRBJ2-1, with 7 bases that match TRBD1. With V trimmed by 11 bases and J by 10 bases, 14 bases remained unmatched. The CDR3 is 13 residues long. Per germline, CDR1 MDHEN and CDR2 SYDVKM. Based on the CDR3 plus reference TRBV28 and TRBJ2-1, the full variable domain is DVKVTQSSRYLVKRTGEKVFLECVQDMDHENMFWYRQDPGLGLRLIYFSYDVKMKEKGDIPEGYSVSREKKERFSLILESASTNQTSMYLCAWCETGRGEQFFGPGTRLTVL.

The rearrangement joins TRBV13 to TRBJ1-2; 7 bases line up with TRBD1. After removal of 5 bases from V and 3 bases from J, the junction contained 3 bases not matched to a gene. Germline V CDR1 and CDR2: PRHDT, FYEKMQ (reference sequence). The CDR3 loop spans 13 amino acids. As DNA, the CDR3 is TGTGCCAGCAGCCGGGGGACAGACTATGGCTACACCTTC. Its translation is CASSRGTDYGYTF.

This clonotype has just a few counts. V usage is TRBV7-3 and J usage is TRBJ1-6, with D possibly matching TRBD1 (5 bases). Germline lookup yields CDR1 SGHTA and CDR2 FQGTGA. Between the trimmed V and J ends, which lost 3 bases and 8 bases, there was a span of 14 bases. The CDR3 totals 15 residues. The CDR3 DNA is TGTGCCAGCAGCTTTACCGGGACTAGGGATTCACCCCTCCACTTT. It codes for CASSFTGTRDSPLHF.

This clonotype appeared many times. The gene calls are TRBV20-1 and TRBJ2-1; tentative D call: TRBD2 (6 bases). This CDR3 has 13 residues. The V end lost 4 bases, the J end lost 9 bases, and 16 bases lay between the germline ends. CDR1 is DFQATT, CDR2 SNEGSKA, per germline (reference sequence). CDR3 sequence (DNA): TGCAGTGCTAATAGCGGACTGGGTGGTGAGCAGTTCTTC. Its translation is CSANSGLGGEQFF.

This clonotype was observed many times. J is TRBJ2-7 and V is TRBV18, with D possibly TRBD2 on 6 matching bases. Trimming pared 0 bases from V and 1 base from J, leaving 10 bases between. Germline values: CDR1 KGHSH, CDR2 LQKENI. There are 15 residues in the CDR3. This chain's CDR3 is CASSPPPGSSYEQYF. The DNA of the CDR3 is TGTGCCAGCTCACCACCCCCCGGGAGTTCCTACGAGCAGTACTTC. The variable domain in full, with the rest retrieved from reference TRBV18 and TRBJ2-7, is NAGVMQNPRHLVRRRGQEARLRCSPMKGHSHVYWYRQLPEEGLKFMVYLQKENIIDESGMPKERFSAEFPKEGPSILRIQQVVRGDSAAYFCASSPPPGSSYEQYFGPGTRLTVT.